The 31 T cell receptor beta chains below all came from one sample that was sequenced in a study of CD8 T cells in Susac syndrome. Reverse transcription used roughly 0.5 to 1 ug RNA and random hexamers. MiXCR was run by TCRdb on the immunoSEQ multiplex PCR reads, yielding one entry per CDR3 protein. The sample lists about 150,000 distinct CDR3 sequences; around 95% were seen once. The specimen sequenced was CD4+ T cells from PBMCs. These receptors originate from a human donor with Susac syndrome.

The chain links TRBV2 to TRBJ2-3; no clear D gene. Germline CDR1 is SNHLY and CDR2 is FYNNEI. Trimming took off 8 bases at V and 4 bases at J, with 13 bases between the two ends. CDR3 size: 13 residues. CDR3 DNA: TGTGCCAGCGGGGTTAGGTCCTCAGATACGCAGTATTTT. Translated: CASGVRSSDTQYF.

The table lists this clonotype with a count of one. The chain uses TRBV15 and TRBJ2-7, with D hard to call. Germline lookup yields CDR1 LNHNV and CDR2 YYDKDF (reference sequence). The V end was cut by 1 base, the J end by 6 bases, with 10 bases between. The CDR3 totals 13 residues. The CDR3 nucleotides read TGTGCCACCAGCAGAGGGACGAGGCCCGAGCAGTACTTC. The encoded protein is CATSRGTRPEQYF.

This clonotype showed up just a few times. J is TRBJ1-1 and V is TRBV5-6; D not resolved. The CDR3 sequence is 13 residues long. The germline CDR1 and CDR2 sequences are SGHDT and YYEEEE. Deletions cut 0 bases from V and 4 bases from J, with 7 bases between. The CDR3 bases are TGTGCCAGCAGCTTGGGGGAGCGCACTGAAGCTTTCTTT. Amino acid sequence: CASSLGERTEAFF. Together with reference TRBV5-6 and TRBJ1-1, the CDR3 gives the full variable domain: DAGVTQSPTHLIKTRGQQVTLRCSPKSGHDTVSWYQQALGQGPQFIFQYYEEEERQRGNFPDRFSGHQFPNYSSELNVNALLLGDSALYLCASSLGERTEAFFGQGTRLTVV.

J is TRBJ1-2 and V is TRBV12-3 or TRBV12-4; tentative D call: TRBD1 (6 bases). The ends were cut back, 4 bases at V and 3 bases at J, with 9 bases in the middle. The CDR3 is 13 amino acids. CDR3 nucleotides: TGTGCCAGCAGTTACAGGGTTCACTATGGCTACACCTTC. Amino acids: CASSYRVHYGYTF.

This rearrangement joins TRBV20-1 to TRBJ2-3; D gene ambiguous. V lost 1 base and J 0 bases, leaving 5 bases between the germline ends. Per the germline V gene, CDR1 is DFQATT and CDR2 is SNEGSKA (reference sequence). This CDR3 is built from 13 residues. For the CDR3, the DNA is TGCAGTGCTAGAGTTTATAGCACAGATACGCAGTATTTT. Protein sequence: CSARVYSTDTQYF.

The CDR3 nucleotides are TGCAGTGCTAGTAGCCGGAAGAACACTGAAGCTTTCTTT. Translating gives CSASSRKNTEAFF. The chain has TRBV20-1 and TRBJ1-1; D unclear. Germline V gene data show CDR1 as DFQATT and CDR2 as SNEGSKA (reference sequence). The V end lost 3 bases, the J end lost 1 base, and 9 bases lay between the germline ends. This CDR3 has 13 amino acids.

CDR3: CASSLVANGGEQYF. The DNA of the CDR3 is TGTGCCAGCAGCTTAGTGGCTAACGGGGGGGAACAGTACTTC. This rearrangement joins TRBV7-6 to TRBJ2-4; 8 bases are shared with TRBD2. Losses at the gene ends were 1 base for V and 13 bases for J; bases not matched to a gene: 9. The CDR3 is 14 amino acids. Germline V gives CDR1 SGHVS, CDR2 FNYEAQ.

The rearrangement uses TRBV3-1 and TRBJ2-3; either TRBD1 or TRBD2 may supply D (5 bases each). The CDR3 has 16 residues. Trimming took off 4 bases at V and 6 bases at J, with 20 bases between the two ends. CDR1 is LGHDT, CDR2 YNNKEL, per germline (reference sequence). CDR3 coding DNA: TGTGCCAGCAGCCGGGAACAGACCGGGAACAGGGATACGCAGTATTTT. The encoded protein is CASSREQTGNRDTQYF.

This sequence joins TRBV15 and TRBJ2-5; D gene ambiguous. Germline lookup yields CDR1 LNHNV and CDR2 YYDKDF (reference sequence). Trimming cost V 0 bases and J 2 bases, with 7 bases left between them. This CDR3 has 14 amino acids. CDR3 nucleotide sequence: TGTGCCACCAGCAGAGATTTGGGTCAAGAGACCCAGTACTTC. This encodes CATSRDLGQETQYF.

This clonotype turned up a few times. The CDR3 nucleotides are TGTGCCAGCAGCCAGGGACTTCACTCCTACGAGCAGTACTTC. This encodes CASSQGLHSYEQYF. The chain couples TRBV7-9 to TRBJ2-7; possibly TRBD2 for D (6 bases). The CDR3 has 14 residues. Trimming took 5 bases from V and 0 from J, leaving 11 bases between them. The germline CDR1 and CDR2 sequences are SEHNR and FQNEAQ (reference sequence).

The chain combines TRBV9 with TRBJ1-1; perhaps TRBD1 as D (5 bases). Trimming took off 1 base at V and 10 bases at J, with 20 bases between the two ends. CDR1 is SGDLS and CDR2 is YYNGEE in the germline V gene. CDR3 length: 15 residues. The CDR3 sequence is CASSVSGIVDLGAFF. The DNA of the CDR3 is TGTGCCAGCAGCGTATCAGGGATCGTGGACCTGGGAGCTTTCTTT.

V gene TRBV15 combines with J gene TRBJ2-5; 9 bases are shared with TRBD1. The V gene end was trimmed by 9 bases and the J gene end by 5 bases; junction bases not matched to a gene: 10. The CDR3 is made up of 14 amino acids. Germline CDR1 LNHNV, CDR2 YYDKDF (reference sequence). In DNA form, the CDR3 reads TGTGCCACAGTCGCGGGACAGGGAGGGGAGACCCAGTACTTC. Translating gives CATVAGQGGETQYF.

The count of this clonotype is one. V and J are TRBV4-1 and TRBJ1-5, with D possibly TRBD1 on 5 matching bases. V lost 3 bases and J lost 2, with 14 bases in between. The CDR3 runs to 16 residues. CDR1 MGHRA and CDR2 YSYEKL come from the germline V gene. The DNA for the CDR3 is TGCGCCAGCAGCCACCAGGACGGGGGGGGCAATCAGCCCCAGCATTTT. Protein: CASSHQDGGGNQPQHF.

This chain uses TRBV3-1 with TRBJ2-6; no definite D call. The CDR3 runs to 16 residues. CDR1 and CDR2 (germline): LGHDT, YNNKEL (reference sequence). V was trimmed by 1 base and J by 0 bases, leaving 7 bases between them. CDR3 loop: CASSQGFPSGANVLTF. The CDR3 DNA sequence: TGTGCCAGCAGCCAAGGGTTCCCCTCTGGGGCCAACGTCCTGACTTTC. The complete variable domain, with remaining parts taken from reference TRBV3-1 and TRBJ2-6, reads DTAVSQTPKYLVTQMGNDKSIKCEQNLGHDTMYWYKQDSKKFLKIMFSYNNKELIINETVPNRFSPKSPDKAHLNLHINSLELGDSAVYFCASSQGFPSGANVLTFGAGSRLTVL.

V and J are TRBV29-1 and TRBJ1-2; D unresolved. Trimming stripped 4 bases from V and 7 bases from J, with 16 bases between. The CDR3 is made up of 13 amino acids. Germline CDR1 SQVTM, CDR2 ANQGSEA. The CDR3 here is CSVGEPLTSGYTF. CDR3 sequence (DNA): TGCAGCGTTGGGGAGCCCCTTACCAGTGGCTACACCTTC.

The chain has TRBV12-3 or TRBV12-4 and TRBJ2-5; 7 bases agree with TRBD2. V was pared by 0 bases and J by 1 base, with 5 bases of the junction left unmatched. This CDR3 contains 16 residues. CDR3 protein: CASSLAPTSIQETQYF. The CDR3 DNA follows: TGTGCCAGCAGTTTAGCGCCGACTAGCATCCAAGAGACCCAGTACTTC.

The chain employs TRBV18 and TRBJ1-2; tentatively, D is TRBD1 (5 bases). The length of the CDR3 is 13 residues. CDR1 is KGHSH, CDR2 LQKENI, per germline. Trimming shortened V by 3 bases and J by 13 bases, and 18 bases separated the two germline ends. The CDR3 region is CASSPGPVYGCTF. The CDR3 DNA is TGTGCCAGCTCACCGGGGCCAGTCTATGGATGCACCTTC. The entire variable domain, with the rest obtained from reference TRBV18 and TRBJ1-2, is as follows: NAGVMQNPRHLVRRRGQEARLRCSPMKGHSHVYWYRQLPEEGLKFMVYLQKENIIDESGMPKERFSAEFPKEGPSILRIQQVVRGDSAAYFCASSPGPVYGCTFGSGTRLTVV.

J is TRBJ2-3 and V is TRBV2; no clear D. This CDR3 spans 13 amino acids. V lost 8 bases to trimming and J lost 1 base, with 10 bases between them. Looked up from germline, CDR1 is SNHLY and CDR2 is FYNNEI. The CDR3 region is CASGLEGTDTQYF. CDR3 in DNA: TGTGCCAGCGGCCTAGAGGGCACAGATACGCAGTATTTT.

The chain recombines TRBV5-4 with TRBJ2-5, with D perhaps TRBD1 or TRBD2 (5 bases each). The CDR3 runs 13 residues. Trimming stripped 7 bases from V and 2 bases from J, with 12 bases between. Germline CDR1 reads SGHNT; CDR2 reads YYREEE (reference sequence). CDR3 DNA sequence: TGTGCCAGCGCCGAGGGGCGGCAAGAGACCCAGTACTTC. It is translated as CASAEGRQETQYF.

V is TRBV23-1 and J is TRBJ1-5; 7 bases are a match to TRBD1. TRBV23-1 is an open reading frame, and its role is uncertain. The trim removed 2 bases at V and 5 bases at J, leaving 12 bases unmatched. This CDR3 is 17 amino acids long. The CDR3, as DNA: TGCGCCAGCAGTCAAATCCGGCGTGACAGGGAGGATCAGCCCCAGCATTTT. It specifies CASSQIRRDREDQPQHF.

The chain recombines TRBV7-2 with TRBJ2-3; 7 nucleotides match TRBD2. CDR1 is SGHTA and CDR2 is FQGNSA in the germline V gene. The CDR3 loop spans 14 amino acids. V was clipped by 5 bases and J by 4 bases; unmatched bases: 6. This CDR3 reads CASSLSGTSDTQYF. The CDR3 nucleotides are TGTGCCAGCAGCCTCAGCGGGACTTCAGATACGCAGTATTTT.

The rearrangement uses TRBV9 and TRBJ2-1; D gene unclear. The germline CDR1 and CDR2 sequences are SGDLS and YYNGEE. The CDR3 runs to 13 residues. The V end was cut by 0 bases, the J end by 12 bases, with 13 bases between. Written as DNA, the CDR3 is TGTGCCAGCAGCGTAGAGGGTGATTGGAGGCAGTTCTTC. It translates to CASSVEGDWRQFF.

J is TRBJ2-3 and V is TRBV9; a possible D gene is TRBD1 (5 bases). Germline V gene lookup returns CDR1 SGDLS and CDR2 YYNGEE. The CDR3 loop spans 13 amino acids. With 0 bases removed from V and 6 bases from J, the gap between germline ends came to 8 bases. This chain's CDR3 is CASSVEGVDTQYF. CDR3 DNA sequence: TGTGCCAGCAGCGTAGAAGGGGTTGATACGCAGTATTTT. The whole variable domain, filled in from reference TRBV9 and TRBJ2-3, reads DSGVTQTPKHLITATGQRVTLRCSPRSGDLSVYWYQQSLDQGLQFLIQYYNGEERAKGNILERFSAQQFPDLHSELNLSSLELGDSALYFCASSVEGVDTQYFGPGTRLTVL.

This rearrangement joins TRBV10-3 to TRBJ1-2; D not certain. This CDR3 spans 13 amino acids. Per germline, CDR1 ENHRY and CDR2 SYGVKD. V dropped 0 bases and J dropped 5 bases, with 7 bases sitting between them. The CDR3 DNA is TGTGCCATCAGTGAGTCGACAAATTATGGCTACACCTTC. This sequence encodes CAISESTNYGYTF.

The chain recombines TRBV29-1 with TRBJ2-3; 10 bases map to TRBD1. Germline-derived CDR1 and CDR2 are SQVTM and ANQGSEA. Trimming at V came to 6 bases and at J to 3 bases, leaving 3 bases not matched to a gene. This CDR3 spans 13 amino acids. The CDR3 DNA is TGCAGCGTCCGGGACAGGGGAACAGATACGCAGTATTTT. This encodes CSVRDRGTDTQYF.

J is TRBJ1-5 and V is TRBV5-1; D perhaps matches TRBD1 (5 bases). The V end was cut by 4 bases, the J end by 0 bases, with 14 bases between. Germline V gene sequence: CDR1 SGHRS, CDR2 YFSETQ. The CDR3 spans 16 residues. Here the CDR3 reads CASSPGHGDSNQPQHF. CDR3 sequence (DNA): TGCGCCAGCAGCCCAGGACATGGTGATAGCAATCAGCCCCAGCATTTT. The full variable domain, with the rest looked up from reference TRBV5-1 and TRBJ1-5, is KAGVTQTPRYLIKTRGQQVTLSCSPISGHRSVSWYQQTPGQGLQFLFEYFSETQRNKGNFPGRFSGRQFSNSRSEMNVSTLELGDSALYLCASSPGHGDSNQPQHFGDGTRLSIL.

Regarding this clonotype: The germline gene is not matched at one end of the junction; a read error may be the cause. The CDR3 DNA reads TGCGCCAGTAGCAGACTGAGAAATCAGCCCCAGCATTTT. Translated: CASSRLRNQPQHF. This chain uses TRBV19 with TRBJ1-5; no clear D. This CDR3 comprises 13 residues. Per the germline V gene, CDR1 is LNHDA and CDR2 is SQIVND (reference sequence).

The table lists this clonotype with a count of one. The chain employs TRBV12-3 or TRBV12-4 and TRBJ1-5; no clear D gene. Between the trimmed V and J ends, which lost 8 bases and 6 bases, there was a span of 5 bases. CDR3 length: 10 residues. Written as DNA, the CDR3 is TGTGCCAGCGGTATTCAGCCCCAGCATTTT. This gives the protein CASGIQPQHF.

This sequence joins TRBV3-1 and TRBJ2-1; TRBD2 matches at 11 bases. Germline assignment: CDR1 LGHDT and CDR2 YNNKEL (reference sequence). Trimming took 1 base from V and 5 from J; bases not matched to a gene: 10. CDR3 length: 18 residues. The CDR3 DNA reads as TGTGCCAGCAGCCAAGCCCTCCTAGCGGGGGGCGTCGACAATGAGCAGTTCTTC. Protein sequence: CASSQALLAGGVDNEQFF.

The J gene is TRBJ1-2, the V gene TRBV4-3; no firm D call. The V end was cut by 1 base, the J end by 7 bases, with 7 bases between. Looked up from germline, CDR1 is LGHNA and CDR2 is YSLEER. This CDR3 spans 12 amino acids. DNA of the CDR3: TGCGCCAGCAGCCAAGGAAGAAGTGGCTACACCTTC. It translates to CASSQGRSGYTF.

CDR3 nucleotides: TGTGCCAGCAGCCAAGGGGCGCGGGAAAAACTGTTTTTT. Its translation is CASSQGAREKLFF. The genes are TRBV3-1 and TRBJ1-4; D remains ambiguous. The CDR3 sequence is 13 residues long. Germline assignment: CDR1 LGHDT and CDR2 YNNKEL (reference sequence). Trimming cost V 1 base and J 8 bases, with 8 bases left between them.